What follows describes a single T cell receptor (beta chain). The CDR3 spans 12 residues. The V gene's germline CDR1 is KGHSH and CDR2 LQKENI. Between the trimmed V and J ends, which lost 3 bases and 2 bases, there was a span of 4 bases. This entry comes from a study of blood T cell repertoires in COVID-19. Study-level information: Specimens from acute and convalescent COVID-19 originated in the United States, Italy and Spain. In each case, the material was cDNA or gDNA derived from T cells, B-cell-depleted T cells, or PBMCs.

Study processing details: Estimation of nucleated cell counts relied on the amplification of reference gene primers. Clones were sequenced by immunoSEQ multiplex PCR, and TCRdb holds only the in-frame ones, with some missing. V, J and clone size are those of that table, while D and trimming were read from the DNA. This sample has about 250,000 clones, with 86% found just once. This rearrangement joins TRBV18 to TRBJ2-5, with D uncertain. The sequenced material came from peripheral blood. The clonotype comes from a woman aged 55-75 years who had recovered from COVID-19. The CDR3 DNA reads as TGTGCCAGCTCACCGTCTCAAGAGACCCAGTACTTC. Protein product: CASSPSQETQYF. Variable domain in full (rest from reference TRBV18 and TRBJ2-5): NAGVMQNPRHLVRRRGQEARLRCSPMKGHSHVYWYRQLPEEGLKFMVYLQKENIIDESGMPKERFSAEFPKEGPSILRIQQVVRGDSAAYFCASSPSQETQYFGPGTRLLVL.